What follows is one T cell receptor (beta chain) and its context. The data were obtained in a study of blood T cell repertoires in COVID-19. The wider study: Sites across the United States, Italy and Spain contributed samples from acute and convalescent COVID-19.

As originally analysed: Counts of nucleated cells, estimated from reference gene primer amplification, were obtained. Produced via immunoSEQ multiplex PCR; TCRdb's table is partial and in-frame only. V and J calls and clone size follow that table, whereas D and trimming were derived from the DNA. Of about 97,000 clones listed, more than 85% are singletons. V was cut by 2 bases and J by 4 bases, with 17 bases left in between. Germline values: CDR1 MNHEY, CDR2 SVGAGI. The CDR3 is 16 amino acids. This receptor was obtained from a man younger than 30 with acute or convalescent COVID-19. The V call is TRBV6-5, the J call TRBJ1-2; D not resolved. The source material was peripheral blood. The CDR3 spells CASSYVLIRGSYGYTF. The DNA of the CDR3 is TGTGCCAGCAGTTACGTTTTAATACGGGGTAGCTATGGCTACACCTTC.